The clone carrying this TCR beta chain was seen only once. Naive CD8 cells comprised CD45RO-negative, CCR7-positively selected cells, excluding terminally differentiated effector memory CD45RA+ cells. This CDR3 spans 15 amino acids. The germline CDR1 and CDR2 sequences are SNHLY and FYNNEI. The V gene lost 2 bases and the J gene lost 3 bases, with 10 bases spanning the gap. Sequenced by immunoSEQ multiplex PCR; TCRdb stores in-frame clones only, minus some. The data show more than 2 million clones, around 93% seen once. The data were obtained in a study of shared clonotypes between healthy human individuals. Study-wide background: CD4 naive cells filled three plates per donor, CD4 memory three, CD8 naive two and CD8 memory one.

This clonotype was obtained from a young man in good health. Some clones in this sample may be carry-over from other donors' samples. The chain combines TRBV2 with TRBJ1-4, with TRBD1 as a possible D gene (5 bases). Source material: naive CD8+ T cells from PBMCs. CDR3 sequence (DNA): TGTGCCAGCAGTGAATGGGGGAGTCCTAATGAAAAACTGTTTTTT. Protein sequence: CASSEWGSPNEKLFF.